This TCR beta chain was identified in a study of blood T cells in healthy people across ages. Study-wide context: In model experiments, template switching was able to capture about one barcoded beta molecule for every two T cells that were present.

This clonotype turned up a few times. Its antigen is still unknown. The second PCR ran roughly 7 to 11 cycles with a sample-barcoded 5' primer and J-beta primers. TCRdb re-analysed the 5' RACE reads in MiXCR, keeping a single row per CDR3 protein. The sample shows some 700,000 distinct CDR3 sequences, 22% of them seen only once. Study-wide results and caveats: It was not known whether donors were CMV positive (a possible confounder of expanded clonotype changes). With naive T cell percentage, TCR beta diversity showed a strong correlation. Estimates based on one million T cells were treated as lower bounds.

Germline loops: CDR1 LGHNA, CDR2 YSLEER. The V gene end was trimmed by 3 bases and the J gene end by 4 bases; junction bases not matched to a gene: 9. The CDR3 length is 17 residues. The rearrangement uses TRBV4-3 and TRBJ2-1; 10 positions agree with TRBD2. The sequencing sample was made of blood. The sequence derives from a man in his 70s in good health. CDR3 amino acids: CASSQDLLAGEYNEQFF. The CDR3, as DNA: TGCGCCAGCAGCCAGGATCTCCTAGCGGGAGAGTACAATGAGCAGTTCTTC.